This T cell receptor (beta chain) was identified in a study of lymphopenia after photon versus proton radiotherapy. Study-wide results and caveats: Photon-treated patients lost naive T cells and TCR diversity; proton-treated stayed stable. Post-nadir diversity loss with photons came from oligoclonal expansion, particularly CD8+ Temra cells.

Germline lookup yields CDR1 MNHNY and CDR2 SVGAGI (reference sequence). V dropped 4 bases and J dropped 2 bases, with 12 bases sitting between them. The CDR3 has 14 amino acids. A remark on this clone: Its antigen remains unidentified.

Generated by immunoSEQ multiplex PCR, the TCRdb table keeps only in-frame clones and is missing some. Here the sample spans some 30,000 clones, roughly 88% being singletons. This TCR was sampled from a woman between 45 and 65 years old with pancreatic cancer. The sample consisted of peripheral blood, taken from a patient treated with photon-based radiotherapy. This chain uses TRBV6-6 with TRBJ2-7, with D hard to call. CDR3 coding DNA: TGTGCCAGCAGTTTTTCGGCTGCGACCTACGAGCAGTACTTC. It encodes CASSFSAATYEQYF.